This T cell receptor beta chain was captured by sequencing in a study of T cells in Graves' hyperthyroidism and ophthalmopathy. Study-level findings and limits: Most thyroid clonotypes with frequency above 0.001 were detected in blood. The model anticipated ophthalmopathy a median around six months pre-onset.

Criteria for exclusion of patients were uncontrolled infection, other autoimmune disease, pregnancy or lactation. Clinical symptoms, serum thyroxine, TRAb, thyroid ultrasound and orbital computed tomography established diagnosis. Of note for this clonotype: Its antigen remains unidentified. One end of the junction is discordant with germline, which a read error may explain.

This CDR3 has 13 amino acids. The germline V gene encodes CDR1 SGHRS and CDR2 YFSETQ. Researchers amplified the TCR beta CDR3 regions from RNA transcripts. Using the HTBI primer set, a first-round RT-PCR was run on the TCR CDR3. Via MiXCR, TCRdb re-called the multiplex PCR reads, giving one row per CDR3 protein. The sample holds 550,000 to 700,000 distinct CDR3 sequences; roughly 46% are singletons and the top ten take 15% to 20%. The chain recombines TRBV5-1 with TRBJ1-2; D is unclear. Sequences were obtained from peripheral blood or thyroid tissue (not recorded which). The clonotype originates from an adult woman with Graves' disease, either hyperthyroidism or ophthalmopathy (not recorded which). CDR3 region: CASGLERVYGYTF. In DNA, the CDR3 is TGCGCCAGCGGCTTAGAGCGGGTCTATGGCTACACCTTC.